The 6 T cell receptor beta chains reported below all come from one sample, sequenced in a study of CXCR3-negative and CXCR3-positive naive CD8 T cells. Through 5' RACE with UMI labels, the TRB cDNA libraries were prepared. Using the 5' RACE reads, TCRdb records one entry per CDR3 protein without DNA. Its table records about 92,000 distinct CDR3 sequences. Material: naive CXCR3- CD8+ T cells from blood. Subset indicated: CD45RO-CCR7+CD27+CD95- naive CD8+ T cells lacking CXCR3 (TNR3-). These receptor sequences come from a human donor in good health. Some clones in this sample may be carry-over from other donors' samples.

The V gene is TRBV4-3, the J gene TRBJ2-7; TCRdb returns TRBD1, unconfirmable since there is no DNA. From germline, CDR1 is LGHNA and CDR2 YSLEER. The CDR3 runs to 15 residues. This CDR3 is CASSSGTGVSSEQYF.

V usage is TRBV29-1 and J usage is TRBJ2-3; without DNA, the TCRdb call of TRBD2 cannot be checked. The CDR3 is 16 residues long. Germline CDR1 SQVTM, CDR2 ANQGSEA. The CDR3 is CSVPRGVAGGTDTQYF.

J is TRBJ1-2 and V is TRBV9; the TCRdb call, TRBD1, lacks DNA for checking. This CDR3 has 14 amino acids. The germline V gene has CDR1 SGDLS and CDR2 YYNGEE. The CDR3 sequence is CASSMLTGKYDYTF. The whole variable domain, filled in from reference TRBV9 and TRBJ1-2, reads DSGVTQTPKHLITATGQRVTLRCSPRSGDLSVYWYQQSLDQGLQFLIQYYNGEERAKGNILERFSAQQFPDLHSELNLSSLELGDSALYFCASSMLTGKYDYTFGSGTRLTVV.

The chain has TRBV29-1 and TRBJ2-7; TCRdb's D call, TRBD2, is unchecked because there is no DNA. The germline V gene has CDR1 SQVTM and CDR2 ANQGSEA. This CDR3 has 14 residues. The CDR3: CSALGLAGVYEQYF.

The gene calls are TRBV6-2 or TRBV6-3 and TRBJ2-3; TCRdb picks TRBD2, but there is no DNA to check that call. CDR3 size: 16 residues. CDR1 is MNHEY and CDR2 is SVGEGT in the germline V gene. CDR3: CASSYSQSGGEDTQYF.

V and J are TRBV29-1 and TRBJ2-1; checking the TCRdb D call of TRBD2 is not possible without DNA. This CDR3 spans 13 amino acids. Germline V CDR1 and CDR2: SQVTM, ANQGSEA. The CDR3 spells CSVVLVSYNEQFF.